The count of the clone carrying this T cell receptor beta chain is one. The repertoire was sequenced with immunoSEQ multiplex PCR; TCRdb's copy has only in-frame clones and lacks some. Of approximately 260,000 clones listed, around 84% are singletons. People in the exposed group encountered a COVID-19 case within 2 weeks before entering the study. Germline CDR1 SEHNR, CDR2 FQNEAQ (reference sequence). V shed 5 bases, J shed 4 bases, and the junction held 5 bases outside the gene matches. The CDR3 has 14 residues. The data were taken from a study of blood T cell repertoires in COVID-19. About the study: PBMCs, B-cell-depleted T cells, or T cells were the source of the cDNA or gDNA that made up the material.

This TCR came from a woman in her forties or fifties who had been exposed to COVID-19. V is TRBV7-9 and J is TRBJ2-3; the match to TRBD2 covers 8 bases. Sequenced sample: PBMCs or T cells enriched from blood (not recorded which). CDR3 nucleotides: TGTGCCAGCAGCCCGGGGGGGCCCGCAGATACGCAGTATTTT. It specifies CASSPGGPADTQYF.